The clone carrying this T cell receptor beta chain has more than one count but fewer than ten. Its antigen is still unknown. This sample was included in a study of T cells in localized non-small cell lung cancer. Trimming took off 7 bases at V and 0 bases at J, with 7 bases between the two ends. Germline V gene lookup returns CDR1 SNHLY and CDR2 FYNNEI. The CDR3 covers 13 residues. Assay used: immunoSEQ multiplex PCR; TCRdb lists only in-frame clones, some missing. The data show around 1,700 clones, 25% to 30% seen once. The study's findings and limits: Because only a single region of the tumor was sequenced, heterogeneity remains possible. The appearance of a median about 60 of the top 100 tumor clones was seen in adjacent lung.

The sequenced sample was normal lung tissue next to the tumor, obtained before any cancer treatment. The V and J genes are TRBV2 and TRBJ1-5; D is ambiguous. The receptor was isolated from a female donor at least 60 years old with stage I lung adenocarcinoma. The chain's CDR3 is CASKSYSNQPQHF. CDR3 in DNA: TGTGCCAGCAAGTCATATAGCAATCAGCCCCAGCATTTT.